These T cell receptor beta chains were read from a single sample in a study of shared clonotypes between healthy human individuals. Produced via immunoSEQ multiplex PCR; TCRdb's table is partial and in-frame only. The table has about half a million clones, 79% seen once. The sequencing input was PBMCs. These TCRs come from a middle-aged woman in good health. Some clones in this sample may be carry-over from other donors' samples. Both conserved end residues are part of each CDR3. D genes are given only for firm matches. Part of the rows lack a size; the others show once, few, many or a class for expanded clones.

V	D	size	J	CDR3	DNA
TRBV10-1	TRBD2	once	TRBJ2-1	CASGRASGTIGPYNEQFF	TGCGCCAGCGGGCGGGCTAGCGGTACTATAGGGCCCTACAATGAGCAGTTCTTC
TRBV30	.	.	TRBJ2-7	CAWSVPAAQQYF	TGTGCCTGGAGTGTACCCGCCGCTCAGCAGTACTTC
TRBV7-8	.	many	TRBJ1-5	CASSLGGGRDNQPQHF	TGTGCCAGCAGCTTAGGTGGAGGGCGGGACAATCAGCCCCAGCATTTT
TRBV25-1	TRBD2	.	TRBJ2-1	CASSEWGSGSNEQFF	TGTGCCAGCAGTGAATGGGGTAGCGGGAGCAATGAGCAGTTCTTC
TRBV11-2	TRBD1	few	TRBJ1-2	CASSLDQGTGNYGYTF	TGTGCCAGCAGCTTAGATCAGGGGACAGGGAACTATGGCTACACCTTC
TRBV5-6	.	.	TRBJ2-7	CASSLPDYYKQYF	TGCGCCAGCAGCTTGCCGGACTACTACAAGCAGTACTTC
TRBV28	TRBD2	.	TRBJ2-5	CATLLAGGFQETQYF	TGTGCCACCCTACTAGCGGGAGGATTCCAAGAGACCCAGTACTTC
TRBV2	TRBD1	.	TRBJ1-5	CASSVGQFQPQHF	TGTGCCAGCAGTGTGGGACAGTTTCAGCCCCAGCATTTT
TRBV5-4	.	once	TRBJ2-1	CASSLVEGESEQFF	TGTGCCAGCAGCTTGGTTGAGGGAGAGAGTGAGCAGTTCTTC
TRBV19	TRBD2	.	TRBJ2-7	CASSIREGLRYEQYF	TGTGCCAGTAGTATAAGGGAGGGGCTTCGCTACGAGCAGTACTTC
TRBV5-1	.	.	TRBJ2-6	CASSLGENSGANVLTF	TGCGCCAGCAGCTTGGGGGAAAACTCTGGGGCCAACGTCCTGACTTTC
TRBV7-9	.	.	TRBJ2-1	CASSPSGVYEQFF	TGTGCCAGCAGTCCCTCAGGGGTCTACGAGCAGTTCTTC
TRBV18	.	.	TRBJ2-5	CASSPGIEQETQYF	TGTGCCAGCTCACCAGGGATCGAACAAGAGACCCAGTACTTC
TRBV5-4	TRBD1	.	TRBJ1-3	CASYQDRGPGNTIYF	TGTGCCAGTTACCAGGACAGGGGGCCAGGAAACACCATATATTTT
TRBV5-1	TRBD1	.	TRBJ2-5	CASSLEGQGETQYF	TGCGCCAGCAGCTTGGAGGGACAGGGGGAGACCCAGTACTTC
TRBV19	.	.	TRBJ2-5	CASGGAPETQYF	TGTGCCAGTGGGGGGGCACCCGAGACCCAGTACTTC
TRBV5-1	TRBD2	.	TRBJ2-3	CASSSPSGSLDTQYF	TGCGCCAGCAGCAGTCCTAGCGGGAGTCTGGATACGCAGTATTTT
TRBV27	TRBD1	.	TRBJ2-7	CASSRSGTGYEQYF	TGTGCCAGCAGTCGGTCCGGGACAGGGTACGAGCAGTATTTC
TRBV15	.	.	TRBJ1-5	CATSREANQPQHF	TGTGCCACCAGCAGAGAGGCCAATCAGCCCCAGCATTTT
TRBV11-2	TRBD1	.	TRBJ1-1	CASSPRTGWGEAFF	TGTGCCAGCAGCCCACGGACAGGGTGGGGTGAAGCTTTCTTT
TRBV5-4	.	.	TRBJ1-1	CASSLAKNEAFF	TGTGCCAGCAGCTTGGCGAAGAACGAAGCTTTCTTT